This T cell receptor beta chain was sequenced for a study of T cell responses to AZD1222 COVID-19 vaccine. Study-wide results and caveats: The study sampled repertoires only after the peak T cell response. Spike as a whole was targeted by vaccine-associated CD4 TCRs, dominant at 160-218 and 743-854.

The V gene lost 3 bases and the J gene lost 2 bases, with 8 bases spanning the gap. The germline CDR1 and CDR2 sequences are MDHEN and SYDVKM. This CDR3 has 14 amino acids. In regard to this clone: Its target is unknown.

Only in-frame clones appear in the TCRdb table, and some are missing; sequencing was by immunoSEQ multiplex PCR. Of about 27,000 clones in the sample, 92% were seen once. The TCR originated in an adult who received the AZD1222 COVID-19 vaccine. The chain is built from TRBV28 and TRBJ2-4; possibly TRBD2 for D (5 bases). Sequencing used peripheral blood, obtained 28 days after the second AZD1222 dose. CDR3 residues: CASSFAGTKNIQYF. The CDR3 region has the DNA TGTGCCAGCAGTTTCGCCGGGACCAAAAACATTCAGTACTTC.